One T cell receptor (beta chain) is described in this entry. Its antigen is still unknown. This record belongs to a study of early T cells in non-severe SARS-CoV-2 infection. Looking at the study overall: The authors sequenced bulk RNA from unsorted whole blood, leaving chains unpaired.

The V end was cut by 5 bases, the J end by 6 bases, with 15 bases between. The CDR3 length is 14 residues. Germline-derived CDR1 and CDR2 are SGHVS and FNYEAQ. Attached unique molecular identifiers marked individual cDNA molecules. TCRdb processed the 5' RACE reads anew with MiXCR; each CDR3 protein has one entry. Among 45,000 or so distinct CDR3 sequences listed, around 6% were seen once. Whole-study results and caveats: Comparison of clonotypes with VDJdb favored anti-spike CD8 responses while missing private and CD4 specificities.

The chain uses TRBV7-6 and TRBJ2-3; D is undetermined. Sequenced material: whole blood. The TCR originated in an adult who was a healthcare worker with PCR-confirmed SARS-CoV-2 infection or an uninfected control (not recorded which). CDR3 region: CASSKRAGWDTQYF. CDR3 DNA: TGTGCCAGCAGCAAAAGGGCCGGGTGGGATACGCAGTATTTT.